These 2 T cell receptor beta chains originate from one sample sequenced in a study of CD8 T cells in ankylosing spondylitis. TCRdb ran MiXCR on the 5' RACE reads and lists one entry per CDR3 protein. The table shows roughly 280,000 distinct CDR3 sequences, with about 20% occurring only once. The sequenced material came from blood, either unsorted or a sorted T cell fraction (not recorded which). The receptors here all came from a male donor with ankylosing spondylitis or in good health (not recorded which).

This clonotype was counted at least ten times. The rearrangement links TRBV20-1 to TRBJ1-6; TRBD1 aligns across 7 bases. V dropped 5 bases and J dropped 10; count of bases not matched to a gene: 11. Germline CDR1 DFQATT, CDR2 SNEGSKA (reference sequence). The CDR3 contains 14 residues. The CDR3 reads CSAGIDRVGSPLHF. Here the CDR3 DNA reads TGCAGTGCTGGAATAGACAGGGTTGGATCACCCCTCCACTTT.

In this sample, this clonotype turned up a few times. The J gene is TRBJ2-3, the V gene TRBV2; D perhaps matches TRBD2 (7 bases). V lost 7 bases and J lost 0, with 23 bases in between. In germline, CDR1 is SNHLY, CDR2 FYNNEI. The CDR3 totals 18 residues. The CDR3 bases are TGTGCCAGCATTAGTGGACAGTTTAGCGGGTCTAGCACAGATACGCAGTATTTT. Its protein is CASISGQFSGSSTDTQYF.